Below are 5 T cell receptor beta chains sequenced from a single sample in a study of cytomegalovirus exposure and HLA in healthy donors. Researchers ran the PCR with 60 Vbeta and 13 Jbeta primers. The data were produced by immunoSEQ multiplex PCR, yet TCRdb's version contains in-frame clones alone and is incomplete. Of about 200,000 clones in the sample, approximately 80% are singletons; the top ten hold less than 2%. Sequencing was carried out using PBMCs. These receptors originate from a woman between 25 and 40 years old in good health and CMV-seronegative.

The chain carries TRBV7-2 and TRBJ2-7, with TRBD1 as a possible D gene (6 bases). The V end was cut by 7 bases, the J end by 2 bases, with 12 bases between. This CDR3 has 13 amino acids. Germline values: CDR1 SGHTA, CDR2 FQGNSA. CDR3 loop: CASTSAGAYEQYF. CDR3 bases: TGTGCCAGCACCTCAGCAGGGGCCTACGAGCAGTACTTC.

The chain joins TRBV5-1 to TRBJ1-2; D perhaps matches TRBD1 (5 bases). The CDR3 loop spans 15 amino acids. The V gene lost 4 bases and the J gene lost 9 bases, with 22 bases spanning the gap. Germline V gene lookup returns CDR1 SGHRS and CDR2 YFSETQ. CDR3 in amino acids: CASSPTGGVAIRYTF. In DNA, the CDR3 is TGCGCCAGCAGCCCAACCGGGGGGGTCGCTATTCGCTACACCTTC.

V gene TRBV4-2 combines with J gene TRBJ2-5; 7 bases line up with TRBD1. Per germline, CDR1 LGHNA and CDR2 YNFKEQ. The CDR3 is 17 amino acids. V shed 1 base and J 5 bases; nucleotides not matched to a gene: 13. The CDR3 protein is CASSQGQTTIQGETQYF. In DNA, the CDR3 is TGTGCCAGCAGCCAAGGCCAGACTACCATACAGGGGGAGACCCAGTACTTC.

The V gene is TRBV29-1, the J gene TRBJ1-2; D remains ambiguous. This CDR3 is 12 amino acids long. Deletions cut 3 bases from V and 2 bases from J, with 7 bases between. CDR1 is SQVTM and CDR2 is ANQGSEA in the germline V gene. CDR3 in DNA: TGCAGCGTTGATCATCTAAACTATGGCTACACCTTC. Its protein is CSVDHLNYGYTF.

The genes are TRBV30 and TRBJ1-1; tentatively, D is TRBD1 (5 bases). This CDR3 region has 12 residues. CDR1 GTSNPN and CDR2 SVGIG come from the germline V gene (reference sequence). V lost 0 bases and J 8 bases, leaving 10 bases between the germline ends. CDR3 coding DNA: TGTGCCTGGAGTGTACGGGGGGGAGAAGCTTTCTTT. This sequence encodes CAWSVRGGEAFF.